Listed below are T cell receptor beta chains from one sample, sequenced in a study of blood T cell repertoires in COVID-19. Some clones are missing from TCRdb's copy, which holds only in-frame ones; the method was immunoSEQ multiplex PCR. This table has 62,000 or so clones, 88% appearing once. The sample comprised peripheral blood. Receptor source: a human donor in a cohort sampled during active COVID-19. The CDR3 runs from the conserved cysteine through the conserved F or W. The D gene is left open where the match is weak. Part of the rows lack a size; the others show once, few, many or a class for expanded clones.

>14|TRBJ2-2|TRBV5-1|NA|TRBD1
CASSRQGTTGELFF
TGCGCCAGCAGCCGACAGGGCACCACCGGGGAGCTGTTTTTT
>18|TRBJ2-3|TRBV5-5|once|TRBD2
CASSLVSSGSGGTDTQYF
TGTGCCAGCAGCTTGGTGTCTAGCGGGAGCGGGGGGACAGATACGCAGTATTTT
>15|TRBJ1-4|TRBV7-9|NA|NA
CASRGVRGSNEKLFF
TGTGCCAGCCGAGGTGTCCGGGGGTCTAATGAAAAACTGTTTTTT
>13|TRBJ2-1|TRBV7-9|few|TRBD1
CASSRTGNNEQFF
TGTGCCAGCAGCCGGACAGGGAACAATGAGCAGTTCTTC
>14|TRBJ2-5|TRBV6-5|NA|NA
CASRGAELGKAQYF
TGTGCCAGCAGGGGGGCGGAGCTAGGGAAGGCCCAGTACTTC
>16|TRBJ2-7|TRBV7-8|NA|TRBD1
CASSFRRDRGPYEQYF
TGTGCCAGCAGCTTCAGGCGGGACAGGGGACCCTACGAGCAGTACTTC
>17|TRBJ2-1|TRBV21-1|once|NA
CASSGSGRVFFYNEQFF
TGTGCCAGCAGCGGGAGCGGGAGGGTTTTTTTCTACAATGAGCAGTTCTTC
>15|TRBJ2-5|TRBV6-5|NA|TRBD2
CASRLTSGRTETQYF
TGTGCCAGCAGACTCACTAGCGGGAGAACGGAGACCCAGTACTTC
>16|TRBJ1-2|TRBV5-4|NA|NA
CASSTGLNQLNYGYTF
TGTGCCAGCAGCACAGGCCTGAACCAGCTTAACTATGGCTACACCTTC
>16|TRBJ2-2|TRBV19|NA|NA
CASSSPGNPNTGELFF
TGTGCCAGTAGCTCGCCGGGGAACCCGAACACCGGGGAGCTGTTTTTT
>15|TRBJ1-1|TRBV5-1|NA|NA
CASSLVGPQNTEAFF
TGCGCCAGCAGCTTGGTTGGGCCACAGAACACTGAAGCTTTCTTT
>14|TRBJ2-5|TRBV5-1|few|NA
CASSFRAGVETQYF
TGCGCCAGCAGCTTCCGGGCAGGGGTGGAGACCCAGTACTTC
>13|TRBJ2-3|TRBV18|NA|NA
CASSPSGTDTQYF
TGTGCCAGCTCACCTAGTGGCACAGATACGCAGTATTTT
>16|TRBJ2-2|TRBV4-2|NA|NA
CASSQEGRAYTGELFF
TGTGCCAGCAGCCAAGAGGGGAGAGCGTACACCGGGGAGCTGTTTTTT
>16|TRBJ2-5|TRBV18|NA|NA
CASSPPQGGSQETQYF
TGTGCCAGCTCACCACCCCAGGGAGGATCCCAAGAGACCCAGTACTTC
>14|TRBJ1-2|TRBV28|once|NA
CASSYTGSGYGYTF
TGTGCCAGCAGTTACACAGGGAGTGGCTATGGCTACACCTTC
>15|TRBJ2-7|TRBV2|once|NA
CASSEGRAYMGEQYF
TGTGCCAGCAGTGAGGGCAGGGCCTACATGGGGGAGCAGTACTTC
>11|TRBJ2-5|TRBV25-1|NA|NA
CASSDLETQYF
TGTGCCAGCAGTGACCTAGAGACCCAGTACTTC
>13|TRBJ1-2|TRBV5-8|NA|NA
CASSLGQHYGYTF
TGTGCCAGCAGCTTGGGACAGCACTATGGCTACACCTTC
>17|TRBJ2-2|TRBV11-2|NA|NA
CASSPRSGVQNTGELFF
TGTGCCAGCAGCCCTAGGTCGGGAGTCCAGAACACCGGGGAGCTGTTTTTT
>15|TRBJ2-5|TRBV5-1|NA|NA
CASSLEGDSQETQYF
TGCGCCAGCAGCTTGGAGGGTGACAGCCAAGAGACCCAGTACTTC
>12|TRBJ2-7|TRBV5-6|NA|TRBD2
CASRFGGIEQYF
TGTGCCAGCAGATTCGGGGGGATCGAGCAGTACTTC
>11|TRBJ1-6|TRBV3-1/TRBV3-2|NA|NA
CASSQTGTLHF
TGTGCCAGCAGCCAGACAGGTACCCTCCACTTT
>18|TRBJ2-7|TRBV14|NA|TRBD2
CASSQDSPLAGGLYEQYF
TGTGCCAGCAGCCAAGATTCGCCACTAGCGGGGGGGCTCTACGAGCAGTACTTC
>13|TRBJ2-7|TRBV6-5|once|NA
CASSPPEAYEQYF
TGTGCCAGCAGCCCCCCCGAGGCCTACGAGCAGTACTTC
>16|TRBJ2-1|TRBV19|NA|TRBD2
CASSKTSGVSYNEQFF
TGTGCCAGTAGCAAGACTAGCGGGGTATCCTACAATGAGCAGTTCTTC
>14|TRBJ2-5|TRBV30|NA|TRBD2
CAWRGGSSLETQYF
TGTGCCTGGAGGGGGGGGAGCTCGTTGGAGACCCAGTACTTC
>14|TRBJ2-2|TRBV11-2|NA|TRBD1
CASRGTGNTGELFF
TGTGCCAGCAGAGGGACAGGAAACACCGGGGAGCTGTTTTTT
>14|TRBJ2-5|TRBV6-5|NA|NA
CASSYLGEAKTQYF
TGTGCCAGCAGTTACCTGGGAGAGGCAAAGACCCAGTACTTC
>12|TRBJ2-3|TRBV11-1|NA|NA
CASSQGGDTQYF
TGTGCCAGCAGCCAAGGGGGAGATACGCAGTATTTT
>14|TRBJ1-1|TRBV18|once|NA
CASSPTPAVTEAFF
TGTGCCAGCTCACCAACCCCCGCAGTCACTGAAGCTTTCTTT
>15|TRBJ2-1|TRBV28|NA|NA
CASTPGLGISNEQFF
TGTGCCAGCACCCCCGGTCTAGGAATTAGCAATGAGCAGTTCTTC
>18|TRBJ2-3|TRBV5-1|NA|NA
CASSLALLGQKSTDTQYF
TGCGCCAGCAGCTTGGCTCTCCTGGGGCAAAAAAGCACAGATACGCAGTATTTT
>17|TRBJ2-7|TRBV5-1|NA|TRBD1
CASSLTGTGGLQYEQYF
TGCGCCAGCAGCCTAACCGGGACAGGGGGCCTCCAGTACGAGCAGTACTTC
>17|TRBJ2-1|TRBV5-1|NA|TRBD2
CASSVPRTSGAYNEQFF
TGCGCCAGCAGCGTCCCCCGGACTAGCGGGGCATACAATGAGCAGTTCTTC
>15|TRBJ2-5|TRBV13|NA|TRBD1
CASSTGQGTVGTQYF
TGTGCCAGCAGCACGGGACAGGGAACGGTGGGGACCCAGTACTTC
>15|TRBJ1-5|TRBV10-2|once|NA
CASSEGAGWNQPQHF
TGCGCCAGCAGTGAGGGGGCAGGGTGGAATCAGCCCCAGCATTTT
>15|TRBJ2-7|TRBV7-2|once|TRBD2
CASSLRLAESREQYF
TGTGCCAGCAGCTTACGACTAGCGGAATCCAGGGAGCAGTACTTC
>13|TRBJ2-6|TRBV7-6|NA|NA
CASSNQGANVLTF
TGTGCCAGCAGCAATCAAGGGGCCAACGTCCTGACTTTC
>13|TRBJ2-1|TRBV19|NA|TRBD2
CASSIGWEGEQFF
TGTGCCAGTAGTATAGGTTGGGAGGGTGAGCAGTTCTTC